This record covers a single T cell receptor beta chain. This entry belongs to a study of blood T cell repertoires in COVID-19. Looking at the study overall: The origin of the acute and convalescent COVID-19 samples was the United States, Italy and Spain. The cDNA or gDNA used as material had been derived from T cells, B-cell-depleted T cells, or PBMCs.

How the authors handled the data: Estimates of nucleated cell counts were drawn from the amplification of reference gene primers. The data were produced by immunoSEQ multiplex PCR, yet TCRdb's version contains in-frame clones alone and is incomplete. From that table come the V and J calls and clone size; the DNA was used to work out D and trimming. The sample gives around 200,000 clones, about 85% of which show up once; under 0.9% is in the top ten. The CDR3 runs 15 residues. CDR1 and CDR2 from the germline V gene are SEHNR and FQNEAQ (reference sequence). V was pared by 0 bases and J by 3 bases, with 5 bases of the junction left unmatched.

The chain recombines TRBV7-9 with TRBJ2-7; 7 bases fit TRBD2. The clonotype comes from a man in his forties or fifties with acute or convalescent COVID-19. Source material: peripheral blood. The CDR3 region has the DNA TGTGCCAGCAGCTTAGCCCCCACGGGGGGCTACGAGCAGTACTTC. This gives the protein CASSLAPTGGYEQYF.